Shown below are 21 T cell receptor beta chains from a single sample sequenced in a study of cytomegalovirus exposure and HLA in healthy donors. PCR used 60 Vbeta primers and 13 Jbeta primers. The protocol was immunoSEQ multiplex PCR, while the TCRdb copy is restricted to in-frame clones and leaves out a portion. The sample yields under 200,000 clones, around 80% seen once. The sample was PBMCs. The receptors here all came from a woman between 25 and 40 years old in good health and CMV-seropositive.

The chain employs TRBV5-1 and TRBJ2-2; 9 bases match TRBD2. Germline V lookup: CDR1 SGHRS, CDR2 YFSETQ. V lost 4 bases and J lost 0; bases outside the gene matches: 1. The length of the CDR3 is 15 residues. Written as DNA, the CDR3 is TGCGCCAGCAGCCCTAGCGGGACGAACACCGGGGAGCTGTTTTTT. This codes for CASSPSGTNTGELFF. Supplemented by reference TRBV5-1 and TRBJ2-2, the full variable domain reads KAGVTQTPRYLIKTRGQQVTLSCSPISGHRSVSWYQQTPGQGLQFLFEYFSETQRNKGNFPGRFSGRQFSNSRSEMNVSTLELGDSALYLCASSPSGTNTGELFFGEGSRLTVL.

The V and J genes are TRBV4-3 and TRBJ2-7; the D gene is possibly TRBD1 (6 bases). The CDR3 runs to 16 residues. The V and J ends lost 0 bases and 4 bases respectively, with 16 bases between them. Germline V gene lookup returns CDR1 LGHNA and CDR2 YSLEER. CDR3 loop: CASSQESGRGKYEQYF. DNA of the CDR3: TGCGCCAGCAGCCAAGAATCTGGCAGGGGTAAATACGAGCAGTACTTC.

This chain connects TRBV4-1 to TRBJ2-5; tentatively, D is TRBD1 (6 bases). From germline, CDR1 is MGHRA and CDR2 YSYEKL. CDR3 size: 16 residues. V was clipped by 0 bases and J by 1 base, with 12 bases between them. The CDR3 spells CASSQEVATGQETQYF. The CDR3 bases are TGCGCCAGCAGCCAAGAAGTTGCGACAGGCCAAGAGACCCAGTACTTC.

This clone was seen more than once but under ten times. The chain joins TRBV6-6 to TRBJ2-5, with TRBD2 matching 8 bases. Trimming cost V 4 bases and J 4 bases; bases outside gene matches: 5. CDR3 length equals 14 residues. Looked up from germline, CDR1 is MNHNY and CDR2 is SVGAGI (reference sequence). The CDR3 sequence is CASSSPGLGETQYF. The CDR3 nucleotides are TGTGCCAGCAGTTCCCCGGGACTAGGAGAGACCCAGTACTTC.

This chain connects TRBV5-6 to TRBJ2-1; TRBD2 aligns across 8 bases. Germline V gives CDR1 SGHDT, CDR2 YYEEEE. This CDR3 spans 15 amino acids. The trim removed 6 bases at V and 1 base at J, leaving 6 bases unmatched. This CDR3 reads CASKLAGGSYNEQFF. The CDR3 DNA is TGTGCCAGCAAATTGGCGGGGGGTTCCTACAATGAGCAGTTCTTC.

The V and J genes are TRBV6-5 and TRBJ2-7, with D possibly being TRBD1 (5 bases). Trimming stripped 6 bases from V and 3 bases from J, with 9 bases between. CDR1 and CDR2 from the germline V gene are MNHEY and SVGAGI. The CDR3 contains 12 residues. CDR3 residues: CASRNGHYEQYF. The CDR3, as DNA: TGTGCCAGCAGAAACGGACACTACGAGCAGTACTTC.

The chain employs TRBV5-1 and TRBJ2-5, with D tentatively TRBD2 (6 bases). Germline assignment: CDR1 SGHRS and CDR2 YFSETQ. The CDR3 consists of 16 residues. Trimming removed 4 bases from V and 5 bases from J, with 21 bases in between. DNA of the CDR3: TGCGCCAGCAGCCTCGAGAACCACTGGGGGAGGGAGACCCAGTACTTC. Encoded protein: CASSLENHWGRETQYF.

DNA of the CDR3: TGTGCCTGGAGTACGACACTGGAACCTGAAGCTTTCTTT. This gives the protein CAWSTTLEPEAFF. This rearrangement joins TRBV30 to TRBJ1-1; D remains unclear. Deletions cut 2 bases from V and 6 bases from J, with 13 bases between. The CDR3 runs 13 residues. CDR1 is GTSNPN and CDR2 is SVGIG in the germline V gene (reference sequence).

The chain combines TRBV27 with TRBJ2-3; possibly TRBD1 for D (5 bases). This CDR3 spans 12 amino acids. V lost 3 bases to trimming and J lost 10 bases, with 11 bases between them. The germline CDR1 and CDR2 sequences are MNHEY and SMNVEV (reference sequence). CDR3 sequence: CASSFSVGPQYF. The CDR3 DNA reads as TGTGCCAGCAGTTTCAGTGTGGGGCCGCAGTATTTT.

This chain connects TRBV6-1 to TRBJ1-5, with D uncertain. V was trimmed by 6 bases and J by 4 bases, leaving 13 bases between them. The CDR3 is 14 residues long. Germline assignment: CDR1 MNHNS and CDR2 SASEGT. CDR3 in amino acids: CASRTPGINQPQHF. The CDR3 bases are TGTGCCAGCAGAACACCGGGAATTAATCAGCCCCAGCATTTT.

A single count supports this clone. This chain links TRBV7-6 with TRBJ1-4; 10 bases map to TRBD1. Germline CDR1 SGHVS, CDR2 FNYEAQ. The CDR3 spans 17 residues. Losses at the gene ends were 0 bases for V and 8 bases for J; bases not matched to a gene: 9. CDR3 coding DNA: TGTGCCAGCAGCTTAGCTCCGGGACAGGGGATCTGGGAAAAACTGTTTTTT. This translates into CASSLAPGQGIWEKLFF. The entire variable domain, with the rest obtained from reference TRBV7-6 and TRBJ1-4, is as follows: GAGVSQSPRYKVTKRGQDVALRCDPISGHVSLYWYRQALGQGPEFLTYFNYEAQQDKSGLPNDRFSAERPEGSISTLTIQRTEQRDSAMYRCASSLAPGQGIWEKLFFGSGTQLSVL.

The rearrangement uses TRBV2 and TRBJ2-3; D is possibly TRBD1 (5 bases). The CDR3 runs 15 residues. The germline V and J ends were trimmed by 6 bases and 0 bases, with 13 bases remaining between them. Germline V gene lookup returns CDR1 SNHLY and CDR2 FYNNEI. The CDR3 nucleotides read TGTGCCAGCAGCATAGAACAGGTTAGCACAGATACGCAGTATTTT. Residues: CASSIEQVSTDTQYF.

The rearrangement uses TRBV7-9 and TRBJ2-4; TRBD2 agrees at 12 bases. The CDR3 totals 18 residues. CDR1 is SEHNR, CDR2 FQNEAQ, per germline (reference sequence). V lost 4 bases to trimming and J lost 2 bases; unmatched junction nucleotides: 9. CDR3 loop: CASSSLAGGVDTKNIQYF. CDR3 sequence (DNA): TGTGCCAGCAGCTCCCTAGCGGGAGGGGTCGACACCAAAAACATTCAGTACTTC.

The V and J genes are TRBV9 and TRBJ1-1, with D unresolved. The germline CDR1 and CDR2 sequences are SGDLS and YYNGEE. This CDR3 has 13 residues. V was pared by 5 bases and J by 1 base, with 9 bases between. CDR3 loop: CASSREANTEAFF. DNA for the CDR3: TGTGCCAGCAGTAGAGAGGCGAACACTGAAGCTTTCTTT.

The chain combines TRBV9 with TRBJ2-3; D is uncertain. The CDR3 loop spans 14 amino acids. CDR1 SGDLS and CDR2 YYNGEE come from the germline V gene. V was clipped by 0 bases and J by 0 bases, with 5 bases between them. CDR3 nucleotide sequence: TGTGCCAGCAGCGTAGCTGCGAGCACAGATACGCAGTATTTT. This gives the protein CASSVAASTDTQYF.

The chain couples TRBV19 to TRBJ1-5; D call uncertain. V was shortened by 2 bases and J by 4 bases, with 6 bases between the two germline ends. The CDR3 totals 13 residues. Germline CDR1 reads LNHDA; CDR2 reads SQIVND (reference sequence). CDR3 loop: CASSITWNQPQHF. CDR3 in DNA: TGTGCCAGTAGTATAACTTGGAATCAGCCCCAGCATTTT. Full variable domain (remainder filled in from reference TRBV19 and TRBJ1-5): DGGITQSPKYLFRKEGQNVTLSCEQNLNHDAMYWYRQDPGQGLRLIYYSQIVNDFQKGDIAEGYSVSREKKESFPLTVTSAQKNPTAFYLCASSITWNQPQHFGDGTRLSIL.

V and J are TRBV5-1 and TRBJ1-1, with 9 bases identical to TRBD1. Germline lookup yields CDR1 SGHRS and CDR2 YFSETQ. V gave up 3 bases and J gave up 4 bases; unmatched junction bases: 7. The CDR3 extends over 15 amino acids. The chain's CDR3 is CASSYGQGTSTEAFF. DNA for the CDR3: TGCGCCAGCAGCTACGGACAGGGGACGAGCACTGAAGCTTTCTTT.

The J gene is TRBJ2-5, the V gene TRBV30; 11 nucleotides line up with TRBD2. V gave up 3 bases and J gave up 4 bases; unmatched junction bases: 4. CDR1 is GTSNPN, CDR2 SVGIG, per germline (reference sequence). CDR3 length: 14 amino acids. CDR3 bases: TGTGCCTGGAGAGGTAGCGGGAGGGTAGAGACCCAGTACTTC. It yields the protein CAWRGSGRVETQYF. The variable domain in full, with the rest retrieved from reference TRBV30 and TRBJ2-5, is SQTIHQWPATLVQPVGSPLSLECTVEGTSNPNLYWYRQAAGRGLQLLFYSVGIGQISSEVPQNLSASRPQDRQFILSSKKLLLSDSGFYLCAWRGSGRVETQYFGPGTRLLVL.

The chain uses TRBV7-2 and TRBJ2-7; 12 positions match TRBD2. This CDR3 has 18 amino acids. The J segment lost 3 bases and the V segment lost 3 bases, leaving 12 bases of the junction unmatched. Germline assignment: CDR1 SGHTA and CDR2 FQGNSA. CDR3 protein: CASSLTLTGLAGNYEQYF. The CDR3 nucleotides read TGTGCCAGCAGCTTGACTCTTACGGGACTAGCGGGTAACTACGAGCAGTACTTC.

The J gene is TRBJ2-5, the V gene TRBV5-6; maybe TRBD1 (6 bases). CDR1 is SGHDT and CDR2 is YYEEEE in the germline V gene. V lost 4 bases to trimming and J lost 0 bases, with 16 bases between them. CDR3 length: 16 residues. The CDR3 sequence: CASSLDRNWYQETQYF. CDR3 DNA sequence: TGTGCCAGCAGCCTCGACAGGAATTGGTACCAAGAGACCCAGTACTTC.

This chain joins TRBV6-1 and TRBJ1-2, with D perhaps matching TRBD1 (6 bases). The CDR3 has 13 amino acids. Trimming removed 6 bases from V and 6 bases from J, with 14 bases in between. Germline assignment: CDR1 MNHNS and CDR2 SASEGT. Here the CDR3 DNA reads TGTGCCAGCAGCGGGAGGGGGGTGAATGGCTACACCTTC. This encodes CASSGRGVNGYTF.